This T cell receptor (beta chain) appears in the sequencing data of a study of identical twins. Broader study findings: In monozygotic twins, models underestimated the sharing of out-of-frame TCR alpha.

Germline loops: CDR1 LGHDT, CDR2 YNNKEL (reference sequence). The CDR3 extends over 16 amino acids. Trimming took 3 bases from V and 5 from J, leaving 17 bases between them. About this clonotype itself: What it binds is unknown.

TCRdb ran MiXCR on the 5' RACE reads and lists one entry per CDR3 protein. The sample carries 570,000 or so distinct CDR3 sequences, 7.5% to 10% recorded once. This sample also appeared in a second study, on yellow fever vaccine responses in identical twins.

The sequence came from a woman aged 18-29 years in good health. The sample comprised PBMCs. The chain uses TRBV3-1 and TRBJ2-1; the D call may be TRBD1 or TRBD2 (6 bases each). The CDR3, as DNA: TGTGCCAGCAGCCAGACGGGGGCTAGTTCCCACAATGAGCAGTTCTTC. It translates to CASSQTGASSHNEQFF.